The sequence of this T cell receptor (beta chain) was determined in a study of blood T cell repertoires in COVID-19 (dated by TCRdb to about 2020). At the level of the whole study: The collaborator samples originated in the United States, Italy and Spain and spanned the acute and convalescent phases of COVID-19. Where available, HLA class I and class II types were taken from metadata supplied by the sample provider and were not determined by assay-based typing. Nearly every sample came with metadata listing a de-identified subject ID, COVID-19 status, age in years and sex. The repertoires were released in a freely available public database intended as a resource for research on the immune response to SARS-CoV-2. The material from the prospective study consisted of cDNA or gDNA derived from T cells, B-cell-depleted T cells, or PBMCs. Subjects who had been exposed to COVID-19, were actively infected with it, or had recovered from it provided the deeply sampled blood TCRbeta repertoires that made up the dataset. Samples came from the ongoing ImmuneRACE study (first 160 participants) plus 1,254 subjects from 6 global collaborators.

This clone has just a few counts. Which antigen it targets is not known. No base quality information exists; no much larger clone differs at one position. A second Seattle source provided samples from volunteer blood donors who had recovered from COVID-19. The collaborating institutions used their own protocols to collect whole blood in K2EDTA tubes. Collaborator samples were shipped for TCRbeta analysis as frozen whole blood, isolated PBMCs, or DNA extracted from either sample type. Summary of the overall study and its limitations: Clinical and demographic metadata were provided uncurated, with the amount varying by source and participant.

TCRbeta CDR3 regions were amplified from genomic DNA by means of the immunoSEQ Assay, a bias-controlled multiplex PCR. In the source study's methods: Nucleated cell counts per sample were estimated from amplification of reference gene primers within the assay. Sequence reads were collapsed and filtered to measure the absolute abundance of every unique TCRbeta CDR3 rearrangement. For each sample, productive Simpson clonality was calculated by taking the square root of Simpson's diversity index across productive rearrangements. TCRdb limited this immuneACCESS table to in-frame rearrangements with V and J called. A share of clones is missing; checked studies link under half to unresolved V genes, and the rest is unexplained. The D gene and trimming were derived from the DNA, and the V and J assignments and clone size from that table. Present in this sample are some 240,000 clones, about 90% of which were seen just once. The ten top clones hold around 7.8% of the sample.

Germline trimming: 7 bases from V, 2 bases from J; junction bases outside gene matches: 4. The CDR3 numbers 14 residues from cysteine through phenylalanine. CDR3 DNA is the only sequence kept; it has 42 bases, read in frame from the first base. CDR1 and CDR2 were assigned from the germline V gene as KGHDR and SFDVKD. The receptor was derived from a man aged 60-69 years who had recovered from COVID-19. Sequencing used peripheral blood. This chain is built from TRBV24-1 and TRBJ2-7; 10 middle bases align to TRBD2. The DNA is TGTGCCACCAGCGGGGGACTAGCGCCCTACGAGCAGTACTTC. It is translated as CATSGGLAPYEQYF.